These 28 T cell receptor beta chains originate from one sample sequenced in a study of cytomegalovirus exposure and HLA in healthy donors. The PCR was carried out with 60 Vbeta primers and 13 Jbeta primers. Clones were sequenced by immunoSEQ multiplex PCR, and TCRdb holds only the in-frame ones, with some missing. The sample records 220,000 or so clones, more than 75% being singletons. Sequenced input: PBMCs. These receptors all stem from a male donor in good health and CMV-seronegative.

The table lists this clone with a few counts. The chain links TRBV4-1 to TRBJ1-1; 7 bases are a match to TRBD1. The CDR3 has 14 amino acids. Unmatched junction bases numbered 3, after V lost 4 bases and J lost 1 base. The germline V gene has CDR1 MGHRA and CDR2 YSYEKL. CDR3 bases: TGCGCCAGCAGCCCACAGGGGTGGAACACTGAAGCTTTCTTT. Translating it yields CASSPQGWNTEAFF.

This clone has more than one count but fewer than ten. The chain joins TRBV12-2 to TRBJ1-4. TRBV12-2 constitutes a pseudogene. The CDR3 sequence is 14 residues long. CDR3 amino acids: CASRSGGRNEKLFF. CDR3 coding DNA: TGTGCAAGTCGCTCGGGAGGGAGGAATGAAAAACTGTTTTTT.

This chain connects TRBV19 to TRBJ2-3; 11 nucleotides match TRBD2. V was pared by 3 bases and J by 0 bases, with 2 bases of the junction left unmatched. The CDR3 covers 16 residues. The germline CDR1 and CDR2 sequences are LNHDA and SQIVND (reference sequence). This CDR3 reads CASSIRLAGSTDTQYF. The CDR3 coding sequence is TGTGCCAGTAGTATTCGACTAGCGGGAAGCACAGATACGCAGTATTTT.

This rearrangement joins TRBV5-6 to TRBJ2-3, with 10 bases lining up with TRBD2. CDR1 and CDR2 (germline): SGHDT, YYEEEE. The length of the CDR3 is 15 residues. V dropped 4 bases and J dropped 4; count of bases not matched to a gene: 6. The CDR3 DNA reads as TGTGCCAGCAGCCGCAGCGGGAGGGTGGCAGATACGCAGTATTTT. Its translation: CASSRSGRVADTQYF.

The sample holds a few counts of this clone. This rearrangement joins TRBV4-1 to TRBJ2-2; no firm D call. Trimming shortened V by 1 base and J by 1 base, and 13 bases separated the two germline ends. Germline assignment: CDR1 MGHRA and CDR2 YSYEKL. This CDR3 has 17 amino acids. CDR3 amino acids: CASSQVSLSGNTGELFF. The CDR3, as DNA: TGCGCCAGCAGCCAAGTGTCCCTTTCCGGGAACACCGGGGAGCTGTTTTTT.

Only a few counts were recorded for this clone. This CDR3 is CASVPRQGAGQPQHF. The DNA of the CDR3 is TGTGCCAGCGTCCCCCGACAGGGGGCAGGACAGCCCCAGCATTTT. The chain recombines TRBV6-1 with TRBJ1-5, with TRBD1 identical over 10 bases. V was pared by 8 bases and J by 7 bases, with 11 bases of the junction left unmatched. The CDR3 extends over 15 amino acids. Germline V CDR1 and CDR2: MNHNS, SASEGT.

In DNA, the CDR3 is TGTGCCAGCAGCCAAGGGACAGGGGAGACCCAGTACTTC. This sequence encodes CASSQGTGETQYF. This sequence joins TRBV4-2 and TRBJ2-5; 8 bases match TRBD1. CDR3 size: 13 residues. V lost 1 base to trimming and J lost 5 bases; unmatched junction nucleotides: 0. Germline-derived CDR1 and CDR2 are LGHNA and YNFKEQ.

The chain carries TRBV11-2 and TRBJ2-7; D not certain. Germline V gene data show CDR1 as SGHAT and CDR2 as FQNNGV. The V end lost 3 bases, the J end lost 2 bases, and 2 bases lay between the germline ends. This CDR3 has 11 amino acids. The CDR3 region has the DNA TGTGCCAGCAGCTTTACCTACGAGCAGTACTTC. This translates into CASSFTYEQYF.

The rearrangement uses TRBV7-3 and TRBJ2-7; TRBD2 might be the D (6 bases). This CDR3 spans 14 amino acids. The germline V gene has CDR1 SGHTA and CDR2 FQGTGA. Trimming shortened V by 0 bases and J by 4 bases, and 10 bases separated the two germline ends. The CDR3 loop reads CASSLTGGSYEQYF. CDR3 coding DNA: TGTGCCAGCAGCTTAACGGGGGGTTCTTACGAGCAGTACTTC.

The CDR3 sequence is CSVEGLAGHSGNTIYF. DNA for the CDR3: TGCAGCGTTGAAGGATTAGCAGGGCACTCTGGAAACACCATATATTTT. The V and J genes are TRBV29-1 and TRBJ1-3, with a weak D call TRBD1 (5 bases). CDR3 length: 16 residues. Germline values: CDR1 SQVTM, CDR2 ANQGSEA. V lost 1 base, J lost 0 bases, and 13 bases lay in between.

CDR3 region: CASSPEQGIYGYTF. DNA for the CDR3: TGTGCCAGCTCACCCGAACAGGGGATCTATGGCTACACCTTC. V gene TRBV18 combines with J gene TRBJ1-2; 7 positions match TRBD1. V was clipped by 3 bases and J by 4 bases; unmatched bases: 5. Looked up from germline, CDR1 is KGHSH and CDR2 is LQKENI. CDR3 size: 14 residues.

J is TRBJ2-5 and V is TRBV5-1; D may be TRBD2 (6 bases). Deletions cut 7 bases from V and 4 bases from J, with 14 bases between. The germline gives CDR1 SGHRS, CDR2 YFSETQ. This CDR3 is built from 13 residues. As DNA, the CDR3 is TGCGCCAGCTCGGGACTTCTCGGAGAGACCCAGTACTTC. Translation: CASSGLLGETQYF.

V usage is TRBV28 and J usage is TRBJ1-5; 8 nucleotides match TRBD1. This CDR3 has 13 residues. J gave up 4 bases and V 8 bases, and 4 bases lay outside the gene matches. The V gene's germline CDR1 is MDHEN and CDR2 SYDVKM. Here the CDR3 reads CASGRQGNQPQHF. The CDR3 DNA reads TGTGCCAGCGGAAGACAGGGGAATCAGCCCCAGCATTTT.

V gene TRBV11-3 combines with J gene TRBJ1-2, with D perhaps matching TRBD1 (6 bases). CDR1 and CDR2 from the germline V gene are SGHNT and YENEEA. V gave up 1 base and J gave up 0 bases, with 15 bases separating them. The CDR3 extends over 17 amino acids. The CDR3 sequence is CASSLVGGAVANYGYTF. The CDR3 nucleotides read TGTGCCAGCAGCTTAGTTGGGGGCGCGGTCGCTAACTATGGCTACACCTTC. The full variable domain, with the rest looked up from reference TRBV11-3 and TRBJ1-2, is EAGVVQSPRYKIIEKKQPVAFWCNPISGHNTLYWYLQNLGQGPELLIRYENEEAVDDSQLPKDRFSAERLKGVDSTLKIQPAELGDSAVYLCASSLVGGAVANYGYTFGSGTRLTVV.

CDR3 bases: TGTGCCAGTAGTATCGGACTGGCAGATACGCAGTATTTT. The encoded protein is CASSIGLADTQYF. This chain joins TRBV19 and TRBJ2-3, with a possible D match to TRBD2 (5 bases). The V gene lost 3 bases and the J gene lost 4 bases, with 8 bases spanning the gap. Germline V gene sequence: CDR1 LNHDA, CDR2 SQIVND (reference sequence). The CDR3 is 13 residues long. Complete variable domain (other parts from reference TRBV19 and TRBJ2-3): DGGITQSPKYLFRKEGQNVTLSCEQNLNHDAMYWYRQDPGQGLRLIYYSQIVNDFQKGDIAEGYSVSREKKESFPLTVTSAQKNPTAFYLCASSIGLADTQYFGPGTRLTVL.

This clone came up a few times. The J gene is TRBJ2-7, the V gene TRBV28, with 9 bases that match TRBD1. In germline, CDR1 is MDHEN, CDR2 SYDVKM. Trimming removed 5 bases from V and 0 bases from J; junction bases left unmatched: 5. The CDR3 is made up of 15 amino acids. In DNA form, the CDR3 reads TGTGCCAGCAGTAGACGGACAGGGGCCTCCTACGAGCAGTACTTC. This gives the protein CASSRRTGASYEQYF.

The genes are TRBV5-1 and TRBJ2-5; 11 nucleotides match TRBD2. The junction had 5 bases not matched to a gene; V was cut back by 5 bases and J by 5 bases. CDR1 SGHRS and CDR2 YFSETQ come from the germline V gene. This CDR3 is built from 14 residues. The CDR3 loop reads CASSPRTSGETQYF. The CDR3, as DNA: TGCGCCAGCAGTCCACGGACTAGCGGGGAGACCCAGTACTTC.

V usage is TRBV5-1 and J usage is TRBJ2-1; 14 nucleotides line up with TRBD2. V lost 1 base, J lost 2 bases, and 11 bases stayed unmatched. This CDR3 comprises 20 residues. The germline gives CDR1 SGHRS, CDR2 YFSETQ. The CDR3 spells CASSLRPGLAGERTYNEQFF. The CDR3 DNA is TGCGCCAGCAGCTTGAGGCCGGGACTAGCGGGAGAACGGACCTACAATGAGCAGTTCTTC.

The chain carries TRBV19 and TRBJ2-2, with D possibly being TRBD2 (6 bases). V gave up 4 bases and J gave up 1 base, with 10 bases separating them. The CDR3 totals 15 residues. Germline V gene sequence: CDR1 LNHDA, CDR2 SQIVND (reference sequence). CDR3 DNA: TGTGCCAGTAGTAGAGGGACTGTGAACACCGGGGAGCTGTTTTTT. Translation: CASSRGTVNTGELFF.

Details on this clone: Other DNA sequences of this sample code for an identical CDR3. The chain recombines TRBV5-4 with TRBJ1-1, with D possibly matching TRBD1 (5 bases). Per the germline V gene, CDR1 is SGHNT and CDR2 is YYREEE (reference sequence). This CDR3 contains 15 residues. Trimming took 3 bases from V and 3 from J, leaving 15 bases between them. In DNA, the CDR3 is TGTGCCAGCAGCTGGGGAAATCAGGGTGACACTGAAGCTTTCTTT. Translation: CASSWGNQGDTEAFF.

With respect to this clone: Mismatch with germline at one junction end may stem from a read error. The chain recombines TRBV5-1 with TRBJ2-7, with 10 bases identical to TRBD2. The V gene's germline CDR1 is SGHRS and CDR2 YFSETQ. This CDR3 is 15 amino acids long. CDR3 sequence reads: CASSLLPSGSYGQYF. The DNA of the CDR3 is TGCGCCAGCAGCCTTCTCCCTAGCGGGAGCTACGGGCAGTACTTC. Full variable domain (rest looked up from reference TRBV5-1 and TRBJ2-7): KAGVTQTPRYLIKTRGQQVTLSCSPISGHRSVSWYQQTPGQGLQFLFEYFSETQRNKGNFPGRFSGRQFSNSRSEMNVSTLELGDSALYLCASSLLPSGSYGQYFGPGTRLTVT.

In this sample, this clone turned up once. For the CDR3, the DNA is TGTGCCAGCAGCATTTCAGGGGGCGTGATTGAAAAACTGTTTTTT. Protein sequence: CASSISGGVIEKLFF. The chain carries TRBV28 and TRBJ1-4; 8 bases agree with TRBD1. This CDR3 is 15 amino acids long. With V trimmed by 6 bases and J by 7 bases, 10 bases remained unmatched. Germline V gives CDR1 MDHEN, CDR2 SYDVKM. The full variable domain, rest sourced from reference TRBV28 and TRBJ1-4, is DVKVTQSSRYLVKRTGEKVFLECVQDMDHENMFWYRQDPGLGLRLIYFSYDVKMKEKGDIPEGYSVSREKKERFSLILESASTNQTSMYLCASSISGGVIEKLFFGSGTQLSVL.

V and J are TRBV7-9 and TRBJ1-1; a weak D match, TRBD1 (6 bases). Trimming pared 3 bases from V and 1 base from J, leaving 9 bases between. Germline-derived CDR1 and CDR2 are SEHNR and FQNEAQ (reference sequence). The CDR3 loop spans 14 amino acids. The CDR3 coding sequence is TGTGCCAGCAGCTTTACAGGGCCGAACACTGAAGCTTTCTTT. Translated: CASSFTGPNTEAFF.

The V and J genes are TRBV6-5 and TRBJ1-5; possible D gene TRBD1, 5 bases. With 6 bases removed from V and 2 bases from J, the gap between germline ends came to 14 bases. This CDR3 has 15 amino acids. Germline V gives CDR1 MNHEY, CDR2 SVGAGI. The CDR3 loop reads CASSPRGSGNQPQHF. In nucleotides, the CDR3 is TGTGCCAGCAGCCCTAGGGGTTCGGGCAATCAGCCCCAGCATTTT.

To note about this clone: Other DNA sequences from this sample encode an identical CDR3 as well. V is TRBV7-3 and J is TRBJ2-7; 7 bases match TRBD1. The CDR3 is 14 residues long. The trim removed 3 bases at V and 0 bases at J, leaving 2 bases unmatched. Germline-derived CDR1 and CDR2 are SGHTA and FQGTGA. This CDR3 reads CASSLTGSSYEQYF. The CDR3 DNA reads as TGTGCCAGCAGCTTGACAGGGAGCTCCTACGAGCAGTACTTC. Drawing the rest from reference TRBV7-3 and TRBJ2-7, the complete variable domain is GAGVSQTPSNKVTEKGKYVELRCDPISGHTALYWYRQSLGQGPEFLIYFQGTGAADDSGLPNDRFFAVRPEGSVSTLKIQRTERGDSAVYLCASSLTGSSYEQYFGPGTRLTVT.

V usage is TRBV5-4 and J usage is TRBJ1-1; D ambiguous. There are 12 residues in the CDR3. Per germline, CDR1 SGHNT and CDR2 YYREEE (reference sequence). Deletions cut 7 bases from V and 9 bases from J, with 16 bases between. The CDR3 spells CASGRSGSQAFF. For the CDR3, the DNA is TGTGCCAGCGGCCGATCCGGGTCCCAAGCTTTCTTT.

The chain links TRBV19 to TRBJ1-5, with 11 bases fitting TRBD1. V lost 5 bases to trimming and J lost 6 bases; unmatched junction nucleotides: 3. CDR1 LNHDA and CDR2 SQIVND come from the germline V gene (reference sequence). The CDR3 totals 14 residues. The CDR3 DNA is TGTGCCAGTAGTGGAGGGACAGGGGGTCAGCCCCAGCATTTT. Amino acid sequence: CASSGGTGGQPQHF. The whole variable domain, filled in from reference TRBV19 and TRBJ1-5, reads DGGITQSPKYLFRKEGQNVTLSCEQNLNHDAMYWYRQDPGQGLRLIYYSQIVNDFQKGDIAEGYSVSREKKESFPLTVTSAQKNPTAFYLCASSGGTGGQPQHFGDGTRLSIL.

This clone has a single count. V is TRBV6-6 and J is TRBJ2-7; 8 bases are a match to TRBD1. V gave up 2 bases and J gave up 3 bases; unmatched junction bases: 6. The CDR3 spans 15 residues. Germline V lookup: CDR1 MNHNY, CDR2 SVGAGI (reference sequence). Written as DNA, the CDR3 is TGTGCCAGCAGTTACGGGGCAGGGGGCAACTACGAGCAGTACTTC. It specifies CASSYGAGGNYEQYF.